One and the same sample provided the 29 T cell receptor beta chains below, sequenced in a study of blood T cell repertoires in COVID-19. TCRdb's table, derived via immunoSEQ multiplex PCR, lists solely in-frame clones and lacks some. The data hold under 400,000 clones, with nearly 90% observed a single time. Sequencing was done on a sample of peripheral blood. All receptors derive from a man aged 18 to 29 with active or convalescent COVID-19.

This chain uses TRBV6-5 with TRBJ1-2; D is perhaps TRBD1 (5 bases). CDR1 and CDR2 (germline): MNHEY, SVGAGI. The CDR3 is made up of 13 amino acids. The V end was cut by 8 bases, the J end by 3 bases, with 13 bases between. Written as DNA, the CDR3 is TGTGCCAGCCGGAGGGGAGGGGACTATGGCTACACCTTC. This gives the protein CASRRGGDYGYTF.

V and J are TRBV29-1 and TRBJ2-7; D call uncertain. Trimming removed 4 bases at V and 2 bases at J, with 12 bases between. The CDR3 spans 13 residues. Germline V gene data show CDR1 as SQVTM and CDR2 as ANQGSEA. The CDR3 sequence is CSVVVQETYEQYF. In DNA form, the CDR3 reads TGCAGCGTTGTGGTCCAGGAAACCTACGAGCAGTACTTC.

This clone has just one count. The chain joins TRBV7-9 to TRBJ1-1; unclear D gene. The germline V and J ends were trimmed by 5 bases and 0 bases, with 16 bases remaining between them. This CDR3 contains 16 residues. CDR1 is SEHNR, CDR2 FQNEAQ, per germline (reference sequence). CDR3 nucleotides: TGTGCCAGCAGCCGCGGCGTCTCAAGGCTGAACACTGAAGCTTTCTTT. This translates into CASSRGVSRLNTEAFF.

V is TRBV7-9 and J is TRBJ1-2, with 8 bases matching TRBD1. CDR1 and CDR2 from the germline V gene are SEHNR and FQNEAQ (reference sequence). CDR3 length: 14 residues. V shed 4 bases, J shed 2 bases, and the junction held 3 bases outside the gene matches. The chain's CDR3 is CASSSTGENYGYTF. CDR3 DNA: TGTGCCAGCAGCTCGACAGGGGAAAACTATGGCTACACCTTC.

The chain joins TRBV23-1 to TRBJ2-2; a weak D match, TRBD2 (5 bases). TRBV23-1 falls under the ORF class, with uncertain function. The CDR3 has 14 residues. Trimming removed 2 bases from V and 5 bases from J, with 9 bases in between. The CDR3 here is CASSQTRVTGELFF. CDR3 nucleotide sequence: TGCGCCAGCAGTCAAACTAGGGTGACCGGGGAGCTGTTTTTT.

As DNA, the CDR3 is TGTGCCAGCAGCCCACCGGTAGGGACAGTGAACACCGGGGAGCTGTTTTTT. Amino acids: CASSPPVGTVNTGELFF. This chain joins TRBV5-6 and TRBJ2-2; 7 nucleotides align to TRBD1. Germline lookup yields CDR1 SGHDT and CDR2 YYEEEE. V lost 4 bases, J lost 1 base, and 10 bases stayed unmatched. The CDR3 consists of 17 residues.

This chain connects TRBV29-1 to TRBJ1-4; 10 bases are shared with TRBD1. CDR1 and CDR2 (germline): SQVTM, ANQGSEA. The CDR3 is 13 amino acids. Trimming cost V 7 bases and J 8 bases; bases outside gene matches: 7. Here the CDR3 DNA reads TGCAGCGCCGAGGGGACAGGGGACGAAAAACTGTTTTTT. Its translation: CSAEGTGDEKLFF.

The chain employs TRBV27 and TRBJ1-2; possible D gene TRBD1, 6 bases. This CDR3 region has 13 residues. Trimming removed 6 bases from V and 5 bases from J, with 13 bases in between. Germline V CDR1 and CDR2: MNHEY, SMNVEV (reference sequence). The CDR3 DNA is TGTGCCAGCAGCTTTACAGGGTCTTATGGCTACACCTTC. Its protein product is CASSFTGSYGYTF.

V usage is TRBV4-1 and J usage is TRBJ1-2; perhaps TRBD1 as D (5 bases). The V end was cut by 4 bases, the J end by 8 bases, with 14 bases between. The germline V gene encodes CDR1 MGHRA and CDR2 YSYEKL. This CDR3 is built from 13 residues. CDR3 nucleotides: TGCGCCAGCAGCCCGCGACAGACCCGCGGCTACACCTTC. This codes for CASSPRQTRGYTF.

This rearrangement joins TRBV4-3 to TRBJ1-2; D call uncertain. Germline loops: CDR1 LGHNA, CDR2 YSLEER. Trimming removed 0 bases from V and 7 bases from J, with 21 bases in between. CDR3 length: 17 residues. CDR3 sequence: CASSQEERGLAVFGYTF. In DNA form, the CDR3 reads TGCGCCAGCAGCCAAGAGGAACGGGGTCTGGCGGTTTTTGGCTACACCTTC.

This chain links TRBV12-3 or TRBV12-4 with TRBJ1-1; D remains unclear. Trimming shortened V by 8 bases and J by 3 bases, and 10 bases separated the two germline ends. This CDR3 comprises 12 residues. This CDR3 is CASGLGYTEAFF. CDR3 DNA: TGTGCCAGCGGGCTGGGTTACACTGAAGCTTTCTTT.

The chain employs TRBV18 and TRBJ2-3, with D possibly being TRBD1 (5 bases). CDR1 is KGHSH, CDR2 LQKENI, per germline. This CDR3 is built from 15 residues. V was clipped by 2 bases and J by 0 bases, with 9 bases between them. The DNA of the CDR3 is TGTGCCAGCTCACCAGACAGATCTAGCACAGATACGCAGTATTTT. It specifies CASSPDRSSTDTQYF.

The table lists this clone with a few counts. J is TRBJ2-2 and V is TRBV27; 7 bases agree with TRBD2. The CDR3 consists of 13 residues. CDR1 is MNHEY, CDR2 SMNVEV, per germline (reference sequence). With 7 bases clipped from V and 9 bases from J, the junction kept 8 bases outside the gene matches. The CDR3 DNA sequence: TGTGCCAGCACCCTCCGGGGGGATCGGGAGCTGTTTTTT. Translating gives CASTLRGDRELFF.

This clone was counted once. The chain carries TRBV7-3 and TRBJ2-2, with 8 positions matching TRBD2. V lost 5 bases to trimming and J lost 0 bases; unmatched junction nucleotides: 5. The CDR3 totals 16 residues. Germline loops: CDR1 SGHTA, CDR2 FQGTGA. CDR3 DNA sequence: TGTGCCAGCAGCCACCATAGCGGGGCGAACACCGGGGAGCTGTTTTTT. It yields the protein CASSHHSGANTGELFF.

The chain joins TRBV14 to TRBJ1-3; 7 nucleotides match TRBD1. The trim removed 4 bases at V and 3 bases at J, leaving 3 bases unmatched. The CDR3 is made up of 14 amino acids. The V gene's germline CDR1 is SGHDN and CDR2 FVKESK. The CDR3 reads CASSPGTVGNTIYF. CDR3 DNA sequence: TGTGCCAGCAGCCCCGGGACAGTTGGAAACACCATATATTTT. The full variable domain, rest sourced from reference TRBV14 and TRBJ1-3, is EAGVTQFPSHSVIEKGQTVTLRCDPISGHDNLYWYRRVMGKEIKFLLHFVKESKQDESGMPNNRFLAERTGGTYSTLKVQPAELEDSGVYFCASSPGTVGNTIYFGEGSWLTVV.

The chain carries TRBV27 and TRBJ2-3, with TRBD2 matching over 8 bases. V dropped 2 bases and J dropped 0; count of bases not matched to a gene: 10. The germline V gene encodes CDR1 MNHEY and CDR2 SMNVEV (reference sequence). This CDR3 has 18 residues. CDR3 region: CASSLILAEGPSTDTQYF. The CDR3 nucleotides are TGTGCCAGCAGTTTAATACTAGCGGAGGGGCCTAGCACAGATACGCAGTATTTT.

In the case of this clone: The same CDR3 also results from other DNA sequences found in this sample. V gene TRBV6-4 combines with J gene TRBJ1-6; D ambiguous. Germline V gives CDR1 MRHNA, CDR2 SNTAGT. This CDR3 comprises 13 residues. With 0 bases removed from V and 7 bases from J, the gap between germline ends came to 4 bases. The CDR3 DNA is TGTGCCAGCAGTGACTCCCGGAATTCACCCCTCCACTTT. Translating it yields CASSDSRNSPLHF.

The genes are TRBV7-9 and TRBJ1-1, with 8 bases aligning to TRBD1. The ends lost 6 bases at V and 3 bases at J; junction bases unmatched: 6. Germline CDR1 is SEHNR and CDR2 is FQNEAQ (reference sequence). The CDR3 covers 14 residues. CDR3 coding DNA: TGTGCCAGCAGGGTTCAGGGGGCCCACACTGAAGCTTTCTTT. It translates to CASRVQGAHTEAFF. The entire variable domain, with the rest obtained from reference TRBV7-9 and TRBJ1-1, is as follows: DTGVSQNPRHKITKRGQNVTFRCDPISEHNRLYWYRQTLGQGPEFLTYFQNEAQLEKSRLLSDRFSAERPKGSFSTLEIQRTEQGDSAMYLCASRVQGAHTEAFFGQGTRLTVV.

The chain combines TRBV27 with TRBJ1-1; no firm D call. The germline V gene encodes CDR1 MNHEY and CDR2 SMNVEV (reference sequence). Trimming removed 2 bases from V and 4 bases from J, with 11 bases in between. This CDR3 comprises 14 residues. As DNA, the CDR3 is TGTGCCAGCAGTTTAATACCTGGGCCCACTGAAGCTTTCTTT. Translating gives CASSLIPGPTEAFF.

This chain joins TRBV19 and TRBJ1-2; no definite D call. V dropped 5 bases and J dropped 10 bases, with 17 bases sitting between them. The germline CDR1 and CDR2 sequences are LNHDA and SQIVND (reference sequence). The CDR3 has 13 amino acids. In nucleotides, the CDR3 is TGTGCCAGTAGTTTCGCCGACCGCGGATCCTACACCTTC. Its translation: CASSFADRGSYTF.

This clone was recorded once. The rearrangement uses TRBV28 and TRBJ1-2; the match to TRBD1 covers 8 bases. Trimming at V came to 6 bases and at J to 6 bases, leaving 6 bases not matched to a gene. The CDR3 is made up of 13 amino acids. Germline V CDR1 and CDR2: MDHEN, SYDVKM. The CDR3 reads CASSADRGNGYTF. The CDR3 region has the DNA TGTGCCAGCAGCGCTGACAGGGGAAATGGCTACACCTTC.

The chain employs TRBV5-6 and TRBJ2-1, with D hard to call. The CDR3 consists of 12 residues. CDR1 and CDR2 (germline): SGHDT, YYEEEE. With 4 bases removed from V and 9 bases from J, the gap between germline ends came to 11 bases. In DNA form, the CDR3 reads TGTGCCAGCAGCACGGTCGGTGGTGAGCAGTTCTTC. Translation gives CASSTVGGEQFF. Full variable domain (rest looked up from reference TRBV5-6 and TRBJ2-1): DAGVTQSPTHLIKTRGQQVTLRCSPKSGHDTVSWYQQALGQGPQFIFQYYEEEERQRGNFPDRFSGHQFPNYSSELNVNALLLGDSALYLCASSTVGGEQFFGPGTRLTVL.

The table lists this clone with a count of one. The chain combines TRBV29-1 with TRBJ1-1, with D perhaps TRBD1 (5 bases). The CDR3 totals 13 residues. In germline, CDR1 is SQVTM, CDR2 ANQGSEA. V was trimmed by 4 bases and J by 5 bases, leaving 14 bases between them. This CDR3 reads CSVGGRARTEAFF. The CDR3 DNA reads TGCAGCGTTGGTGGCAGGGCAAGGACTGAAGCTTTCTTT.

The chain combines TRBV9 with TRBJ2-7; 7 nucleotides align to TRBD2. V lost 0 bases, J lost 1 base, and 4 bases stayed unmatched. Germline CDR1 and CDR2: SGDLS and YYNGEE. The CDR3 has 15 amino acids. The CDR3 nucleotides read TGTGCCAGCAGCGTAGGGGCGGGAGCATCCTACGAGCAGTACTTC. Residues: CASSVGAGASYEQYF. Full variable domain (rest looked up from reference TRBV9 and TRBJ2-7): DSGVTQTPKHLITATGQRVTLRCSPRSGDLSVYWYQQSLDQGLQFLIQYYNGEERAKGNILERFSAQQFPDLHSELNLSSLELGDSALYFCASSVGAGASYEQYFGPGTRLTVT.

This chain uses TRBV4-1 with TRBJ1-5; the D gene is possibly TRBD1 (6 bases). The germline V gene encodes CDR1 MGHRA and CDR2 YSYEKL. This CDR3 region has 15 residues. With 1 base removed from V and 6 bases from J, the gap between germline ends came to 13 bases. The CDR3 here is CASSQVAQGSQPQHF. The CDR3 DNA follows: TGCGCCAGCAGCCAAGTGGCCCAGGGGAGTCAGCCCCAGCATTTT.

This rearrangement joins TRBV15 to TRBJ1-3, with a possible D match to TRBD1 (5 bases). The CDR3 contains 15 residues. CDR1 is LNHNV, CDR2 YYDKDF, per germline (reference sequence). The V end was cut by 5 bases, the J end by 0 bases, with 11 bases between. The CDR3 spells CATSWEGDSGNTIYF. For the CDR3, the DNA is TGTGCCACCAGCTGGGAAGGGGACTCTGGAAACACCATATATTTT.

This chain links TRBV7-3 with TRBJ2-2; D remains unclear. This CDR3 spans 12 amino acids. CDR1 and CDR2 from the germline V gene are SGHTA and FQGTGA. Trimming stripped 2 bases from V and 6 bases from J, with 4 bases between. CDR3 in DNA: TGTGCCAGCAGCTTAGACTCCGGGGAGCTGTTTTTT. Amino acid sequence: CASSLDSGELFF.

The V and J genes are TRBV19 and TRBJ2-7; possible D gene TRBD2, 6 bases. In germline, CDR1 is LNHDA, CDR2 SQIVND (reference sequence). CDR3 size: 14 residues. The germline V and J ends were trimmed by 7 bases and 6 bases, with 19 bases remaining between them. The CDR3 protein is CASKEMGGSVEQYF. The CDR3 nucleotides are TGTGCCAGTAAGGAGATGGGGGGATCCGTCGAGCAGTACTTC.

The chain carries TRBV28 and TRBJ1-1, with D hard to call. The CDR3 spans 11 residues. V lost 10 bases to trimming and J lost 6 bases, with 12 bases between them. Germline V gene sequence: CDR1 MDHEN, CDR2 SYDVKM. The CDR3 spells CAIRESSEAFF. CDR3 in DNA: TGTGCCATCCGGGAAAGTTCTGAAGCTTTCTTT.